This passage covers 10 T cell receptor beta chains from one sample sequenced in a study of vaccination and CD4 T cells after COVID-19 (dated by TCRdb to between 2021 and 2024). Their antigen targets remain unknown. Library method: PCR. Sequencer: Illumina iSeq 100. At the Johns Hopkins FTIC core, DNA from the cultured CD4+ T cells underwent TCR sequencing with the Oncomine TCR Beta short-read assay. In TCRdb, the public reads were trimmed at Q25 with fastp and aligned with MiXCR, with productive beta chains retained. Rows matching on CDR3 protein sequence are summarized as one entry with the most common DNA and genes. Counted in this sample were fewer than 20,000 distinct CDR3 sequences; less than 70% of them appeared once. Clones ranked in the top ten supply 10% to 15% of the sample. This specimen's treatment or condition label, per the study, means: roughly 10-day PBMC culture with coronavirus spike peptide pools or control peptides (ViraFEST assay).

The specimen was CD4+ T cells from blood, cultured in vitro. The receptors were gathered from a human donor who had recovered from COVID-19.

The genes are TRBV18 and TRBJ2-1, with TRBD2 identical over 11 bases. Trimming took 6 bases from V and 5 from J; bases not matched to a gene: 18. The CDR3 covers 19 residues. Looked up from germline, CDR1 is KGHSH and CDR2 is LQKENI. CDR3 region: CASSPPLLAGGPENNEQFF. The CDR3 DNA follows: TGTGCCAGCTCGCCCCCTCTTTTAGCGGGAGGGCCGGAGAACAATGAGCAGTTCTTC.

In this sample, this clonotype turned up once. The chain couples TRBV20-1 to TRBJ2-2; a weak D match, TRBD1 (6 bases). The CDR3 length is 12 residues. Looked up from germline, CDR1 is DFQATT and CDR2 is SNEGSKA (reference sequence). V lost 7 bases to trimming and J lost 4 bases, with 10 bases between them. CDR3 DNA sequence: TGCAGTGTAGGGGGTTCCACCGGGGAGCTGTTTTTT. This sequence encodes CSVGGSTGELFF.

This clonotype was seen only a few times. This sequence joins TRBV7-9 and TRBJ1-2; D is unresolved. CDR1 and CDR2 (germline): SEHNR, FQNEAQ (reference sequence). The CDR3 spans 13 residues. The V and J ends lost 2 bases and 8 bases respectively, with 12 bases between them. The CDR3 loop reads CASSLIGPAGYTF. CDR3 DNA: TGTGCCAGCAGCTTAATCGGCCCGGCGGGCTACACCTTC.

This clonotype came up a few times. The chain couples TRBV27 to TRBJ2-6; 8 bases map to TRBD1. The germline gives CDR1 MNHEY, CDR2 SMNVEV (reference sequence). The V and J ends lost 2 bases and 1 base, in that order; junction bases with no gene match: 4. The CDR3 contains 17 residues. The DNA of the CDR3 is TGTGCCAGCAGTTTAACAGGGGGTCGTTCTGGGGCCAACGTCCTGACTTTC. Translated, it gives CASSLTGGRSGANVLTF.

CDR3 DNA sequence: TGTGCCAGCAAACAGGGGGGAAAGCGGGAGGCCCACGGGGGAGATACGCAGTATTTT. Its translation: CASKQGGKREAHGGDTQYF. This sequence joins TRBV6-1 and TRBJ2-3; D possibly corresponds to TRBD2 (9 bases). Germline V gene lookup returns CDR1 MNHNS and CDR2 SASEGT. V lost 7 bases to trimming and J lost 5 bases, with 31 bases between them. The CDR3 is 19 amino acids.

The V call is TRBV20-1, the J call TRBJ2-5; 9 bases are shared with TRBD1. Losses at the gene ends were 7 bases for V and 2 bases for J; bases not matched to a gene: 5. The CDR3 extends over 13 amino acids. Germline V gene sequence: CDR1 DFQATT, CDR2 SNEGSKA (reference sequence). The CDR3 sequence: CSGKTGGQETQYF. CDR3 nucleotides: TGCAGTGGAAAGACAGGGGGACAAGAGACCCAGTACTTC.

V is TRBV14 and J is TRBJ1-2; D possibly corresponds to TRBD1 (5 bases). This CDR3 is built from 16 residues. The V gene's germline CDR1 is SGHDN and CDR2 FVKESK. The germline V and J ends were trimmed by 1 base and 4 bases, with 16 bases remaining between them. Here the CDR3 reads CASSQGGSGVTYGYTF. The CDR3 DNA follows: TGTGCCAGCAGCCAAGGGGGCAGTGGGGTGACCTATGGCTACACCTTC.

The chain couples TRBV29-1 to TRBJ2-7; no definite D call. Trimming stripped 4 bases from V and 0 bases from J, with 13 bases between. The CDR3 runs 14 residues. Germline V lookup: CDR1 SQVTM, CDR2 ANQGSEA. The CDR3 DNA reads as TGCAGCGTTGCTACGACATGGTCCTCCTACGAGCAGTACTTC. This sequence encodes CSVATTWSSYEQYF.

V is TRBV6-1 and J is TRBJ2-7, with D tentatively TRBD1 (6 bases). This CDR3 region has 11 residues. CDR1 is MNHNS, CDR2 SASEGT, per germline. V lost 8 bases and J lost 1, with 6 bases in between. The CDR3 DNA reads as TGTGCCAGCGGACAGTCCTACGAGCAGTACTTC. The encoded protein is CASGQSYEQYF.

The chain carries TRBV2 and TRBJ2-7, with 9 positions matching TRBD1. Trimming at V came to 5 bases and at J to 4 bases, leaving 6 bases not matched to a gene. Germline V CDR1 and CDR2: SNHLY, FYNNEI. The CDR3 runs to 14 residues. The DNA of the CDR3 is TGTGCCAGCAGTCCCCGGGACAGGGAGTACGAGCAGTACTTC. Translating it yields CASSPRDREYEQYF.